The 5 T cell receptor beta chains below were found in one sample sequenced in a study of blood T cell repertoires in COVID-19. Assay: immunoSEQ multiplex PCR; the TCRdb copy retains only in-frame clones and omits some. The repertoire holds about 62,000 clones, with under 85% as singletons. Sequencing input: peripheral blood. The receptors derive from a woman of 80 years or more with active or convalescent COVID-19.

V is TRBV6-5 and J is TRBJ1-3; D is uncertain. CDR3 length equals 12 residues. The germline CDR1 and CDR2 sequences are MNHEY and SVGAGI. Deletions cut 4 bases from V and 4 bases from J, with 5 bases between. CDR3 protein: CASSSPGNTIYF. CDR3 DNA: TGTGCCAGCAGTTCCCCGGGAAACACCATATATTTT.

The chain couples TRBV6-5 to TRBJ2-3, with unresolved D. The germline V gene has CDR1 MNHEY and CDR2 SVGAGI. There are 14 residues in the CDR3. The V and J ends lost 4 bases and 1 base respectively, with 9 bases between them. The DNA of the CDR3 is TGTGCCAGCAGTTTCGTCACTGGCACAGATACGCAGTATTTT. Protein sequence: CASSFVTGTDTQYF.

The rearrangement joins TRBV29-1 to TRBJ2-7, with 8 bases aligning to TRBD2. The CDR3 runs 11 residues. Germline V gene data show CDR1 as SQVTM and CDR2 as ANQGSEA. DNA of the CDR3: TGCTCCGGAGGGGCGGGGGGCGAGCAGTACTTC. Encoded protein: CSGGAGGEQYF.

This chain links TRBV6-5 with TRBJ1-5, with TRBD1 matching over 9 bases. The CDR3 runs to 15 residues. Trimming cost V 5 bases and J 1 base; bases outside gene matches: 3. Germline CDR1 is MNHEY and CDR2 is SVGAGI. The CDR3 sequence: CASSHRGQSNQPQHF. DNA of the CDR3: TGTGCCAGCAGTCACAGGGGGCAGAGCAATCAGCCCCAGCATTTT.

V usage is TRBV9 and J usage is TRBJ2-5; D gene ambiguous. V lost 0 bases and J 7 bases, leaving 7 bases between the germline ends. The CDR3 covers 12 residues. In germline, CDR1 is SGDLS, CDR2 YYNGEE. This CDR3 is CASSVDFGTQYF. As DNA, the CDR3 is TGTGCCAGCAGCGTAGACTTCGGGACCCAGTACTTC.